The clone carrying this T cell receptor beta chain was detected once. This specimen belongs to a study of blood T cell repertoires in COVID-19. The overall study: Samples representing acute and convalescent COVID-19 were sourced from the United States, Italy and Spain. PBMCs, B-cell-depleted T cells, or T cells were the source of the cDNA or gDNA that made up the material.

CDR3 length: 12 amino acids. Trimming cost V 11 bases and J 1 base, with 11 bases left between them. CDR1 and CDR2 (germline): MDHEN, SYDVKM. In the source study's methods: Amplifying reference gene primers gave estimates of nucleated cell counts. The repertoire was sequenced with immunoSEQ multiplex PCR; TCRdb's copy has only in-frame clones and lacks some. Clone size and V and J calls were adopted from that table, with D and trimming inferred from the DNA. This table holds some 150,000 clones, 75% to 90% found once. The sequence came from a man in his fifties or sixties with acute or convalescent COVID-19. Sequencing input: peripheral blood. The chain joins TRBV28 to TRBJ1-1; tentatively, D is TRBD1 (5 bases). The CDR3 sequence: CAWGDKNTEAFF. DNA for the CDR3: TGTGCCTGGGGGGATAAGAACACTGAAGCTTTCTTT.